This T cell receptor beta chain was found in a study of Graves' ophthalmopathy and Graves' hyperthyroidism. With regard to this clonotype: The junction does not match germline at one end; this may be a read error.

PBMCs came from more than 7.5 ml of fresh peripheral blood. The CDR3 has 16 residues. The V gene's germline CDR1 is DFQATT and CDR2 SNEGSKA (reference sequence). The authors amplified TCR beta CDR3 regions, and they did so from RNA transcripts for repertoire sequencing. A first-round RT-PCR used HTBI primers, followed by a second-round multiplex PCR. TCRdb ran MiXCR on the multiplex PCR reads and lists one entry per CDR3 protein. The sample holds some 350,000 distinct CDR3 sequences; 17% are singletons and the top ten take roughly 2.4%. The sequence derives from an adult woman with stable Graves' hyperthyroidism. The rearrangement joins TRBV20-1 to TRBJ2-7; TRBD2 agrees at 13 bases. Sequencing was carried out using peripheral blood. In DNA, the CDR3 is TGCAGTGCTAGAGCTTTAACTAGCGGGGGGGGTTACGCGCAGTACTTC. It is translated as CSARALTSGGGYAQYF.